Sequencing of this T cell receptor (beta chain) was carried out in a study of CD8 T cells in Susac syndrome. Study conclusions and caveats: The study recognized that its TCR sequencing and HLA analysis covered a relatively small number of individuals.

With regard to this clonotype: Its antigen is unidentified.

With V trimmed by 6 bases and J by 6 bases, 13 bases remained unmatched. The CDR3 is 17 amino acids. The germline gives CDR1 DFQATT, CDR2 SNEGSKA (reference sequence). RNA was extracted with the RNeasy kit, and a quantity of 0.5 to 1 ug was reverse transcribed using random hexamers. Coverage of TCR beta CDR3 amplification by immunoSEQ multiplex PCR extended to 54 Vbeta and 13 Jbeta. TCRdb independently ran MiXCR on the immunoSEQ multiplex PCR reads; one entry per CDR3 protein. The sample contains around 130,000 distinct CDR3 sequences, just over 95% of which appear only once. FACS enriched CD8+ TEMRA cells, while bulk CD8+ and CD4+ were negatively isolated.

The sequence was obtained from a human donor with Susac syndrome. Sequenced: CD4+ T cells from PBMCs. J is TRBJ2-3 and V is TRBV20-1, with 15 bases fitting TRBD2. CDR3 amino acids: CSASGLAGGLVTDTQYF. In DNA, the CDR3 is TGCAGTGCGTCGGGACTAGCGGGAGGTCTAGTCACCGATACGCAGTATTTT.